A single sample is the source of the 20 T cell receptor beta chains below, sequenced in a study of blood T cell repertoires in COVID-19. Sequencing used immunoSEQ multiplex PCR; TCRdb keeps in-frame clones, though not all of them. The sample has 95,000 to 150,000 clones, roughly 89% seen once. The specimen was peripheral blood. The receptors shown here come from an older woman with COVID-19, enrolled during active disease.

The chain recombines TRBV3-1 (or the pseudogene TRBV3-2) with TRBJ2-3; 8 bases are a match to TRBD2. The CDR3 extends over 15 amino acids. CDR1 LGHDT and CDR2 YNNKEL come from the germline V gene (reference sequence). Unmatched junction bases numbered 5, after V lost 1 base and J lost 5 bases. The CDR3 sequence is CASSQGAGAVDTQYF. CDR3 DNA sequence: TGTGCCAGCAGCCAAGGAGCGGGGGCCGTAGATACGCAGTATTTT.

This chain joins TRBV5-8 and TRBJ2-5; 9 positions agree with TRBD2. The length of the CDR3 is 15 residues. With V trimmed by 6 bases and J by 5 bases, 11 bases remained unmatched. The germline V gene encodes CDR1 SGHTS and CDR2 YDEGEE. Written as DNA, the CDR3 is TGTGCCAGCAACGGCAAGCGGGGGGAATTTGAGACCCAGTACTTC. Translating it yields CASNGKRGEFETQYF.

This chain connects TRBV24-1 to TRBJ1-5; 7 positions agree with TRBD1. The J segment lost 5 bases and the V segment lost 3 bases, leaving 12 bases of the junction unmatched. The CDR3 is made up of 17 amino acids. Germline lookup yields CDR1 KGHDR and CDR2 SFDVKD. In DNA, the CDR3 is TGTGCCACCAGTGATCGTCGACAGGGAAGAACGGATCAGCCCCAGCATTTT. This codes for CATSDRRQGRTDQPQHF.

The rearrangement uses TRBV5-4 and TRBJ2-3, with 8 positions matching TRBD2. J lost 0 bases, V lost 4 bases, and 7 bases had no gene match. The CDR3 is 16 amino acids. Germline loops: CDR1 SGHNT, CDR2 YYREEE (reference sequence). The CDR3 bases are TGTGCCAGCAGCAATGTAGCGGGGACTAGCACAGATACGCAGTATTTT. Protein: CASSNVAGTSTDTQYF. The complete variable domain, with remaining parts taken from reference TRBV5-4 and TRBJ2-3, reads ETGVTQSPTHLIKTRGQQVTLRCSSQSGHNTVSWYQQALGQGPQFIFQYYREEENGRGNFPPRFSGLQFPNYSSELNVNALELDDSALYLCASSNVAGTSTDTQYFGPGTRLTVL.

The gene calls are TRBV4-1 and TRBJ1-4; TRBD1 is a possible D gene (5 bases). The CDR3 is 15 residues long. Trimming removed 2 bases from V and 3 bases from J, with 10 bases in between. Germline V lookup: CDR1 MGHRA, CDR2 YSYEKL. CDR3 in DNA: TGCGCCAGCAGCCAACCTGTCAGGGCTAATGAAAAACTGTTTTTT. Translated, it gives CASSQPVRANEKLFF.

The chain uses TRBV12-1 and TRBJ1-2. TRBV12-1 is flagged as a pseudogene. This CDR3 contains 14 residues. Here the CDR3 DNA reads TGTGCCAGCAGCCAACTAGCCGGGTGGTATGGCTACACCTTC. It codes for CASSQLAGWYGYTF.

This clone was seen only once. The V call is TRBV4-3, the J call TRBJ2-2; the match to TRBD2 covers 7 bases. V lost 1 base and J lost 7; bases outside the gene matches: 9. The germline V gene encodes CDR1 LGHNA and CDR2 YSLEER. The CDR3 sequence is 16 residues long. The CDR3 sequence: CASSQGSSGLFGELFF. The CDR3 coding sequence is TGCGCCAGCAGCCAAGGTTCTAGCGGACTTTTCGGGGAGCTGTTTTTT.

The chain joins TRBV5-1 to TRBJ1-3; tentatively, D is TRBD1 (6 bases). This CDR3 is 16 amino acids long. The V and J ends lost 0 bases and 2 bases respectively, with 12 bases between them. Looked up from germline, CDR1 is SGHRS and CDR2 is YFSETQ. DNA for the CDR3: TGCGCCAGCAGCTTGGGTGGACAGCTTGCTGGAAACACCATATATTTT. It codes for CASSLGGQLAGNTIYF.

This chain connects TRBV4-3 to TRBJ1-6, with D uncertain. Germline CDR1 is LGHNA and CDR2 is YSLEER. This CDR3 contains 16 residues. V was shortened by 4 bases and J by 6 bases, with 16 bases between the two germline ends. The chain's CDR3 is CASSPYHTISNSPLHF. The CDR3 bases are TGCGCCAGCAGCCCTTACCATACAATATCTAATTCACCCCTCCACTTT.

The gene calls are TRBV9 and TRBJ2-2; no reliable D call. Trimming pared 0 bases from V and 5 bases from J, leaving 8 bases between. Germline lookup yields CDR1 SGDLS and CDR2 YYNGEE. The CDR3 is 14 residues long. CDR3 amino acids: CASSVGGRTGELFF. CDR3 in DNA: TGTGCCAGCAGCGTAGGAGGAAGGACCGGGGAGCTGTTTTTT.

The chain combines TRBV27 with TRBJ2-7; tentatively, D is TRBD1 (5 bases). Trimming shortened V by 9 bases and J by 5 bases, and 17 bases separated the two germline ends. The CDR3 sequence is 13 residues long. Germline V gene lookup returns CDR1 MNHEY and CDR2 SMNVEV (reference sequence). The CDR3 loop is CASKSTAAHEQYF. The CDR3 region has the DNA TGTGCCAGTAAATCGACAGCCGCCCACGAGCAGTACTTC.

The chain combines TRBV2 with TRBJ2-7, with TRBD1 matching 10 bases. CDR1 and CDR2 (germline): SNHLY, FYNNEI. V gave up 5 bases and J gave up 2 bases; unmatched junction bases: 9. The CDR3 loop spans 16 amino acids. CDR3 amino acids: CASSKKGQGFPYEQYF. CDR3 nucleotide sequence: TGTGCCAGCAGTAAGAAGGGACAGGGGTTCCCCTACGAGCAGTACTTC.

This clone has a single count. The chain uses TRBV19 and TRBJ2-6, with D possibly matching TRBD1 (6 bases). Germline assignment: CDR1 LNHDA and CDR2 SQIVND (reference sequence). The CDR3 loop spans 20 amino acids. V shed 6 bases and J shed 1 base, with 25 bases lying between them. CDR3 sequence (DNA): TGTGCCAGTAGGAACAGGGCTTCCTTGGGGTTTGGTTCTGGGGCCAACGTCCTGACTTTC. This translates into CASRNRASLGFGSGANVLTF. Drawing the rest from reference TRBV19 and TRBJ2-6, the complete variable domain is DGGITQSPKYLFRKEGQNVTLSCEQNLNHDAMYWYRQDPGQGLRLIYYSQIVNDFQKGDIAEGYSVSREKKESFPLTVTSAQKNPTAFYLCASRNRASLGFGSGANVLTFGAGSRLTVL.

V and J are TRBV7-2 and TRBJ2-1; TRBD1 aligns across 8 bases. The CDR3 runs 15 residues. CDR1 and CDR2 from the germline V gene are SGHTA and FQGNSA. The V and J ends lost 4 bases and 4 bases, in that order; junction bases with no gene match: 6. CDR3 DNA sequence: TGTGCCAGCAGCTCAAACGGACAGGGTTACAATGAGCAGTTCTTC. Translation: CASSSNGQGYNEQFF.

About this clone: This sample also contains other DNA sequences that code for the same CDR3. The chain couples TRBV5-5 to TRBJ1-2; no clear D. The V end lost 4 bases, the J end lost 2 bases, and 12 bases lay between the germline ends. CDR1 and CDR2 (germline): SGHKS, YYEKEE (reference sequence). The CDR3 totals 14 residues. The CDR3 sequence is CASSPVAGNYGYTF. CDR3 nucleotides: TGTGCCAGCAGCCCGGTTGCGGGGAACTATGGCTACACCTTC. The full variable domain, rest sourced from reference TRBV5-5 and TRBJ1-2, is DAGVTQSPTHLIKTRGQQVTLRCSPISGHKSVSWYQQVLGQGPQFIFQYYEKEERGRGNFPDRFSARQFPNYSSELNVNALLLGDSALYLCASSPVAGNYGYTFGSGTRLTVV.

The genes are TRBV7-9 and TRBJ1-5; D call uncertain. This CDR3 comprises 14 residues. V lost 4 bases and J lost 3, with 10 bases in between. Germline CDR1 SEHNR, CDR2 FQNEAQ (reference sequence). The CDR3 DNA is TGTGCCAGCAGCTCCCATACAGTCAATCAGCCCCAGCATTTT. Translated, it gives CASSSHTVNQPQHF.

This chain connects TRBV7-9 to TRBJ1-2; D is unresolved. There are 12 residues in the CDR3. Germline V gene data show CDR1 as SEHNR and CDR2 as FQNEAQ (reference sequence). V lost 2 bases and J 8 bases, leaving 9 bases between the germline ends. The CDR3 nucleotides read TGTGCCAGCAGCTTAAGAGTTAGCGGCTACACCTTC. Residues: CASSLRVSGYTF.

This chain links TRBV2 with TRBJ2-1; possible D gene TRBD1, 5 bases. V was clipped by 6 bases and J by 8 bases, with 23 bases between them. The germline V gene encodes CDR1 SNHLY and CDR2 FYNNEI. This CDR3 region has 16 residues. CDR3 in DNA: TGTGCCAGCAGAAAACCAGGGCGAAGGCCGACGGATGAGCAGTTCTTC. The encoded protein is CASRKPGRRPTDEQFF.

This rearrangement joins TRBV7-9 to TRBJ1-2, with no clear D. With 3 bases removed from V and 6 bases from J, the gap between germline ends came to 14 bases. The CDR3 is 14 amino acids. Germline V gene sequence: CDR1 SEHNR, CDR2 FQNEAQ (reference sequence). The CDR3 here is CASSFNPKSHGYTF. The CDR3 nucleotides read TGTGCCAGCAGCTTTAACCCCAAGAGTCATGGCTACACCTTC.

The chain links TRBV14 to TRBJ2-5; no clear D. With 3 bases removed from V and 4 bases from J, the gap between germline ends came to 6 bases. Germline CDR1 reads SGHDN; CDR2 reads FVKESK. The CDR3 covers 12 residues. The CDR3 nucleotides read TGTGCCAGCAGCCACCCAGGAGAGACCCAGTACTTC. It is translated as CASSHPGETQYF.